The rows below give T cell receptor beta chains drawn from one sample of a study of blood T cell repertoires in COVID-19. Clones were sequenced by immunoSEQ multiplex PCR, and TCRdb holds only the in-frame ones, with some missing. The profile shows roughly 190,000 clones, 86% of them singletons. Sequencing input: peripheral blood. The receptors here all came from a man between 65 and 80 years old with acute or convalescent COVID-19. Each CDR3 is given with its conserved first and last residue. D genes are given only for firm matches. Size is omitted from some rows. Given values are once, few, many or a class for expanded clones.

- TRBJ2-6 TRBV27 - CASRGVRSGANVLTF TGTGCCAGCCGAGGCGTGAGGTCTGGGGCCAACGTCCTGACTTTC
- TRBJ2-7 TRBV10-3 - CAISELSSEQYF TGTGCCATCAGTGAGTTGTCTAGCGAGCAGTACTTC
- TRBJ2-3 TRBV5-1 TRBD2 CASSLSGDSTDTQYF TGCGCCAGCAGCCTTAGCGGGGATAGCACAGATACGCAGTATTTT
- TRBJ2-1 TRBV28 - CASSADSYNEQFF TGTGCCAGCAGTGCGGACTCATACAATGAGCAGTTCTTC
- TRBJ1-2 TRBV5-1 - CASSPDGAYGYTF TGCGCCAGCAGCCCTGACGGAGCCTATGGCTACACCTTC
once TRBJ1-2 TRBV10-1 - CASSESSGEIWASGNYGYTF TGCGCCAGCAGTGAGTCGTCCGGCGAGATTTGGGCTTCTGGTAACTATGGCTACACCTTC
- TRBJ2-3 TRBV7-8 - CASSPSGDTQYF TGTGCCAGCAGCCCCTCAGGCGATACGCAGTATTTT
once TRBJ2-3 TRBV19 - CASKRDFNTDTQYF TGTGCCAGTAAACGGGACTTCAACACAGATACGCAGTATTTT
- TRBJ1-5 TRBV28 - CASSFYGWGLGQPQHF TGTGCCAGCAGTTTCTATGGGTGGGGCCTCGGGCAGCCCCAGCATTTT
- TRBJ2-5 TRBV11-2 - CASSLRIGVLETQYF TGTGCCAGCAGCTTAAGGATTGGAGTGTTGGAGACCCAGTACTTC
- TRBJ1-2 TRBV27 - CASSLQGSYGYTF TGTGCCAGCAGTTTACAGGGCTCCTATGGCTACACCTTC
- TRBJ2-3 TRBV4-2 - CASSQDPWQSSTDTQYF TGTGCCAGCAGCCAAGATCCGTGGCAGTCTAGCACAGATACGCAGTATTTT
- TRBJ2-7 TRBV4-2 - CASSQFNRDFYEQYF TGTGCCAGCAGCCAATTTAATCGGGACTTCTACGAGCAGTACTTC
- TRBJ2-3 TRBV7-6 - CASSLGQLTDTQYF TGTGCCAGCAGCTTAGGACAGCTCACAGATACGCAGTATTTT
few TRBJ1-2 TRBV27 - CASSPQPRGLLFYGYTF TGTGCCAGCAGTCCCCAACCACGGGGGTTGCTTTTTTATGGCTACACCTTC
- TRBJ1-1 TRBV20-1 - CSASSLQVEAFF TGCAGTGCTAGTTCGCTACAGGTTGAAGCTTTCTTT
- TRBJ1-1 TRBV6-5 - CASSFLGHFEAFF TGTGCCAGCAGTTTCCTTGGACACTTTGAAGCTTTCTTT
- TRBJ1-1 TRBV5-4 - CASSLGGHSNTEAFF TGTGCCAGCAGCTTGGGGGGGCATTCGAACACTGAAGCTTTCTTT
- TRBJ1-1 TRBV10-3 - CAIGTGQGLTFF TGTGCCATCGGCACGGGACAAGGTCTAACTTTCTTT
- TRBJ1-3 TRBV25-1 - CASSELPAGNTIYF TGTGCCAGCAGTGAATTGCCGGCTGGAAACACCATATATTTT
few TRBJ1-2 TRBV5-4 TRBD1 CASSLFPGTGALVGGYTF TGTGCCAGCAGCTTGTTCCCCGGGACAGGGGCGCTGGTGGGTGGCTACACCTTC
- TRBJ2-1 TRBV10-2 - CASSEHNRHNEQFF TGCGCCAGCAGTGAGCATAACAGGCACAATGAGCAGTTCTTC
- TRBJ1-4 TRBV6-6 - CASRTSTNEKLFF TGTGCCAGCAGAACATCAACTAATGAAAAACTGTTTTTT
- TRBJ1-5 TRBV10-2 - CASRDNLGQPQHF TGCGCCAGCCGGGACAACCTGGGTCAGCCCCAGCATTTT
- TRBJ2-5 TRBV10-1 - CASRARDFQETQYF TGCGCCAGCAGGGCCCGGGACTTCCAAGAGACCCAGTACTTC
- TRBJ1-2 TRBV20-1 - CSASLEQGSGYTF TGCAGTGCTAGTCTGGAACAGGGCTCTGGCTACACCTTC
- TRBJ1-3 TRBV18 - CASSPAGAGNTIYF TGTGCCAGCTCACCGGCAGGTGCTGGAAACACCATATATTTT
- TRBJ2-6 TRBV5-6 - CASSLEPAGANVLTF TGTGCCAGCAGCTTGGAGCCGGCTGGGGCCAACGTCCTGACTTTC
- TRBJ1-6 TRBV6-5 - CASSRGGESSPLHF TGTGCCAGCTCCCGGGGAGGGGAAAGTTCACCCCTCCACTTT
- TRBJ1-4 TRBV5-1 - CASSPDGIEKLFF TGCGCCAGCAGCCCGGACGGGATTGAAAAACTGTTTTTT
- TRBJ2-3 TRBV4-2 - CASSPHFSTDTQYF TGTGCCAGCAGCCCCCATTTTAGCACAGATACGCAGTATTTT
- TRBJ1-5 TRBV28 - CATSRGNQPQHF TGTGCCACCTCACGGGGGAATCAGCCCCAGCATTTT
- TRBJ1-1 TRBV6-2/TRBV6-3 - CASSSGKAFF TGTGCCAGCAGCTCGGGGAAAGCTTTCTTT
few TRBJ1-4 TRBV6-5 - CASSYRGGIGEKLFF TGTGCCAGCAGTTACCGAGGGGGAATAGGGGAAAAACTGTTTTTT
- TRBJ2-2 TRBV7-9 - CASSLESGETGELFF TGTGCCAGCAGCCTAGAATCAGGGGAAACCGGGGAGCTGTTTTTT
- TRBJ1-4 TRBV6-6 - CASSYWAGEKLFF TGTGCCAGCAGTTATTGGGCGGGGGAAAAACTGTTTTTT
few TRBJ1-2 TRBV4-1 TRBD1 CASSGRGQGATYGYTF TGCGCCAGCAGCGGGCGGGGACAGGGGGCTACCTATGGCTACACCTTC
- TRBJ2-2 TRBV9 TRBD1 CASSAQTGGIGELFF TGTGCCAGCAGCGCCCAAACAGGGGGCATCGGGGAGCTGTTTTTT
- TRBJ2-7 TRBV4-1 TRBD2 CASSQQALAVSSYEQYF TGCGCCAGCAGCCAACAGGCCCTAGCGGTGAGCTCCTACGAGCAGTACTTC
- TRBJ2-7 TRBV3-1/TRBV3-2 - CASSETGNEQYF TGTGCCAGCAGCGAAACAGGAAACGAGCAGTACTTC
- TRBJ2-1 TRBV7-3 TRBD1 CASSLDRENNEQFF TGTGCCAGCAGCTTAGACAGGGAGAACAATGAGCAGTTCTTC